This entry features one T cell receptor (beta chain) sequence. The antigen remains unidentified. The germline gives CDR1 SQVTM, CDR2 ANQGSEA. Trimming removed 6 bases from V and 4 bases from J; junction bases left unmatched: 11. The CDR3 runs 14 residues. This sample is part of a study of post-analysis software for immune sequencing data. Study summary: Relapsing-remitting, secondary progressive and progressive-relapsing forms of multiple sclerosis all featured among disease courses. Study results and limitations: Relative to controls, patients with multiple sclerosis showed significantly lower normalized Chao1 diversity. F-measure co-clustering was strong for batch-matched samples. The study found TRBV5-6, TRBV5-1 and TRBV20-1 among four to six TRBV segments more frequent in patients than controls.

TCR beta cDNA libraries had unique molecular identifiers. TCRdb reprocessed the PCR reads with MiXCR, giving one entry per CDR3 protein. The repertoire consists of 430,000 or so distinct CDR3 sequences, with roughly 38% occurring once and the leading ten covering approximately 7.7%. The material sequenced was blood. V usage is TRBV29-1 and J usage is TRBJ2-7, with 8 positions matching TRBD1. The receptor was isolated from a girl between 2 and 10 years old with multiple sclerosis. The chain's CDR3 is CSVGTAQGGYEQYF. The CDR3 DNA reads as TGCAGCGTAGGAACAGCACAGGGGGGATACGAGCAGTACTTC.